A single sample gave rise to the 21 T cell receptor beta chains below, sequenced in a study of metastatic and nonmetastatic thyroid tumors. Patients were all untreated before their thyroid surgery. TCRdb re-processed the PCR reads through MiXCR. The sample lists more than 40,000 clones; roughly 15% were seen once. Input material: blood. All receptors come from a female donor with papillary thyroid cancer or a benign thyroid nodule (not recorded which). Some clones in this sample may be carry-over from other donors' samples.

This clone showed up many times. This sample includes further DNA sequences coding for the same CDR3. The rearrangement uses TRBV5-1 and TRBJ1-1; tentatively, D is TRBD1 (5 bases). The V and J ends lost 8 bases and 0 bases respectively, with 8 bases between them. Germline CDR1 SGHRS, CDR2 YFSETQ. This CDR3 is 12 amino acids long. CDR3 region: CASIGVNTEAFF. CDR3 nucleotides: TGCGCCAGTATAGGGGTGAACACTGAAGCTTTCTTT.

This clone occurred many times. The V and J genes are TRBV9 and TRBJ1-4; D might be TRBD1 (6 bases). Germline V gene data show CDR1 as SGDLS and CDR2 as YYNGEE. The CDR3 is 16 residues long. V was clipped by 0 bases and J by 4 bases, with 13 bases between them. CDR3 amino acids: CASSVAQGRINEKLFF. Written as DNA, the CDR3 is TGTGCCAGCAGCGTAGCCCAGGGGAGGATTAATGAAAAACTGTTTTTT.

The sample holds a few counts of this clone. The V and J genes are TRBV10-3 and TRBJ1-2; no clear D gene. The CDR3 covers 14 residues. Germline V CDR1 and CDR2: ENHRY, SYGVKD. The V and J ends lost 10 bases and 3 bases respectively, with 18 bases between them. CDR3 in DNA: TGTGCCACTACCGGGCCCAACCTCGACTATGGCTACACCTTC. Its protein is CATTGPNLDYGYTF.

This clone was counted between two and nine times. V usage is TRBV10-3 and J usage is TRBJ2-1; 10 positions match TRBD2. CDR3 length: 17 residues. The germline V gene has CDR1 ENHRY and CDR2 SYGVKD. The ends lost 0 bases at V and 4 bases at J; junction bases unmatched: 6. CDR3 sequence: CAISESVLAGEYNEQFF. The CDR3 DNA is TGTGCCATCAGTGAGTCGGTCCTAGCGGGAGAGTACAATGAGCAGTTCTTC.

This clone appeared a few times. The rearrangement joins TRBV6-2 or TRBV6-3 to TRBJ1-1, with D possibly matching TRBD1 (5 bases). In germline, CDR1 is MNHEY, CDR2 SVGEGT. With 0 bases removed from V and 1 base from J, the gap between germline ends came to 9 bases. The length of the CDR3 is 15 residues. The DNA of the CDR3 is TGTGCCAGCAGTTACTCGAAGAGGGGGAACACTGAAGCTTTCTTT. It specifies CASSYSKRGNTEAFF.

The V and J genes are TRBV24-1 and TRBJ2-2; 8 bases align to TRBD2. Germline trimming cut 9 bases from V and 1 base from J; bases unmatched to any gene: 15. CDR1 is KGHDR and CDR2 is SFDVKD in the germline V gene. This CDR3 has 18 amino acids. CDR3 sequence: CATGPLVREGQNTGELFF. For the CDR3, the DNA is TGTGCCACCGGACCTTTGGTTCGGGAGGGCCAGAACACCGGGGAGCTGTTTTTT.

As regards this clone: An end of the junction does not agree with germline; a read error may underlie this. The CDR3 DNA is TGTGCCAGCAGAATAAGCGGGAGGACAGATACGCAGTCATTT. Translation: CASRISGRTDTQSF. The rearrangement links TRBV12-3 or TRBV12-4 to TRBJ2-3; 9 bases map to TRBD2. This CDR3 comprises 14 residues.

This clone counts as medium-sized. This rearrangement joins TRBV6-1 to TRBJ2-2; weak D call: TRBD2 (6 bases). CDR1 is MNHNS and CDR2 is SASEGT in the germline V gene. V was trimmed by 5 bases and J by 6 bases, leaving 19 bases between them. The CDR3 runs 16 residues. The CDR3 reads CASSRDSGLGAGELFF. The CDR3 DNA reads TGTGCCAGCAGTCGGGACTCGGGCCTCGGGGCCGGGGAGCTGTTTTTT.

On this clone: This may arise from a read error, as a much more abundant clone is one base away. The same CDR3 is also encoded by other DNA sequences in this sample. The rearrangement links TRBV30 to TRBJ1-1; 10 bases match TRBD1. Germline values: CDR1 GTSNPN, CDR2 SVGIG (reference sequence). The CDR3 covers 15 residues. CDR3 protein: CAWGGTGVSSTEAFF. The CDR3 DNA reads TGCGCCTGGGGGGGGACAGGGGTGAGTAGCACTGAAGCTTTCTTT.

This clone was counted ten times or more. DNA of the CDR3: TGTGCCAGTAGTATGAGGGCCTCCACTGAAGCTTTCTTT. It encodes CASSMRASTEAFF. The V call is TRBV19, the J call TRBJ1-1, with D hard to call. The CDR3 contains 13 residues. Germline assignment: CDR1 LNHDA and CDR2 SQIVND (reference sequence). Trimming took 3 bases from V and 4 from J, leaving 9 bases between them.

This clone is medium-sized in the sample. This sequence joins TRBV10-2 and TRBJ1-6; TRBD1 aligns across 10 bases. The ends lost 7 bases at V and 8 bases at J; junction bases unmatched: 5. The CDR3 totals 14 residues. Germline CDR1 WSHSY, CDR2 SAAADI. CDR3 sequence: CASNLGTGDSPLHF. CDR3 bases: TGCGCCAGCAATCTCGGGACAGGGGATTCACCCCTCCACTTT.

This clone appeared many times. The chain joins TRBV2 to TRBJ1-2, with 10 bases identical to TRBD1. The CDR3 runs 13 residues. CDR1 is SNHLY and CDR2 is FYNNEI in the germline V gene. J gave up 9 bases and V 5 bases, and 6 bases lay outside the gene matches. As DNA, the CDR3 is TGTGCCAGCAGTTCAGACAGGGGGCGCAGCTACACCTTC. It codes for CASSSDRGRSYTF.

V usage is TRBV6-1 and J usage is TRBJ2-1; 9 positions match TRBD2. Trimming at V came to 5 bases and at J to 3 bases, leaving 2 bases not matched to a gene. CDR1 and CDR2 (germline): MNHNS, SASEGT. The CDR3 runs 14 residues. CDR3 protein: CASSPTSGYNEQFF. The DNA of the CDR3 is TGTGCCAGCAGTCCGACTAGCGGCTACAATGAGCAGTTCTTC.

This sequence joins TRBV4-1 and TRBJ1-5; 7 bases fit TRBD1. V dropped 1 base and J dropped 7; count of bases not matched to a gene: 7. The CDR3 extends over 15 amino acids. Germline loops: CDR1 MGHRA, CDR2 YSYEKL. The CDR3 reads CASSQVQGVGQPQHF. The CDR3 DNA reads as TGCGCCAGCAGCCAAGTGCAGGGGGTTGGACAGCCCCAGCATTTT.

This clone appeared many times. V is TRBV3-1 and J is TRBJ1-2; perhaps TRBD1 as D (5 bases). With 1 base removed from V and 8 bases from J, the gap between germline ends came to 14 bases. CDR3 length: 14 residues. CDR1 LGHDT and CDR2 YNNKEL come from the germline V gene (reference sequence). CDR3 sequence: CASSQGHSGGGYTF. As DNA, the CDR3 is TGTGCCAGCAGCCAAGGGCACTCCGGGGGAGGCTACACCTTC.

This clone has a count of ten or more. The chain uses TRBV10-3 and TRBJ2-3, with TRBD2 matching 15 bases. CDR1 is ENHRY and CDR2 is SYGVKD in the germline V gene. The CDR3 sequence is 16 residues long. V lost 4 bases and J lost 5; bases outside the gene matches: 4. CDR3 nucleotides: TGTGCCATCAGTGGGGGACTAGCGGGAGGAGGAGATACGCAGTATTTT. This translates into CAISGGLAGGGDTQYF.

The chain recombines TRBV6-1 with TRBJ2-7, with 8 bases identical to TRBD1. With V trimmed by 6 bases and J by 4 bases, 8 bases remained unmatched. Germline values: CDR1 MNHNS, CDR2 SASEGT. There are 14 residues in the CDR3. CDR3 residues: CASRKGQALYEQYF. CDR3 nucleotide sequence: TGTGCCAGCAGAAAGGGACAGGCTTTATACGAGCAGTACTTC.

This clone has more than one count but fewer than ten. The V call is TRBV28, the J call TRBJ2-3, with TRBD1 as a possible D gene (5 bases). With 6 bases removed from V and 2 bases from J, the gap between germline ends came to 12 bases. The germline V gene has CDR1 MDHEN and CDR2 SYDVKM. The length of the CDR3 is 14 residues. As DNA, the CDR3 is TGTGCCAGCAGCGGGTCAGGGAACACAGATACGCAGTATTTT. It encodes CASSGSGNTDTQYF. Full variable domain (remainder filled in from reference TRBV28 and TRBJ2-3): DVKVTQSSRYLVKRTGEKVFLECVQDMDHENMFWYRQDPGLGLRLIYFSYDVKMKEKGDIPEGYSVSREKKERFSLILESASTNQTSMYLCASSGSGNTDTQYFGPGTRLTVL.

V and J are TRBV7-9 and TRBJ2-1; D is unresolved. CDR1 is SEHNR and CDR2 is FQNEAQ in the germline V gene (reference sequence). The V and J ends lost 2 bases and 5 bases respectively, with 7 bases between them. The length of the CDR3 is 13 residues. In nucleotides, the CDR3 is TGTGCCAGCAGCTTACCAGCGAACAATGAGCAGTTCTTC. As protein: CASSLPANNEQFF.

This clone was seen many times. The chain recombines TRBV11-2 with TRBJ2-2; TRBD2 agrees at 9 bases. V lost 7 bases to trimming and J lost 2 bases; unmatched junction nucleotides: 11. The V gene's germline CDR1 is SGHAT and CDR2 FQNNGV. The CDR3 loop spans 17 amino acids. CDR3 nucleotides: TGTGCCAGCACCAATCGGCCAGCGGGAGGAAACACCGGGGAGCTGTTTTTT. Its translation: CASTNRPAGGNTGELFF.

A word on this clone: This may arise from a read error, as a much more abundant clone is one base away. This sample also contains other DNA sequences that code for the same CDR3. For the CDR3, the DNA is TGCAGTGCTAGCGGGACTAGCGGGAGGGCCCGTGAGACACAGTACTTC. The encoded protein is CSASGTSGRARETQYF. The chain joins TRBV20-1 to TRBJ2-5; 16 nucleotides align to TRBD2. The V gene's germline CDR1 is DFQATT and CDR2 SNEGSKA (reference sequence). This CDR3 contains 16 residues.